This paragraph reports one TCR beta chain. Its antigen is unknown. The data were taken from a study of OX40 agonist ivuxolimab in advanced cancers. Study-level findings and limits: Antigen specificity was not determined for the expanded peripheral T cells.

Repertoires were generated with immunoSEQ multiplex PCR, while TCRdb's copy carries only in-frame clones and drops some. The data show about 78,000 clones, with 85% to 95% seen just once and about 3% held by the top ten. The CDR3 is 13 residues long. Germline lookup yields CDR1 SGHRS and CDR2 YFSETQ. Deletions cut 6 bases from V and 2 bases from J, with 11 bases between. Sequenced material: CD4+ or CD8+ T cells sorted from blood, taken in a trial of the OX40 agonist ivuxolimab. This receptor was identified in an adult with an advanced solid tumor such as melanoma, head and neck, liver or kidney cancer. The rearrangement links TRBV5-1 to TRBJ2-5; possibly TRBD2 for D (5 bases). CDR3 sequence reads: CASTTTGQETQYF. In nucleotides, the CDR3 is TGCGCCAGCACTACAACGGGACAAGAGACCCAGTACTTC.